The 16 T cell receptor beta chains below all came from one sample that was sequenced in a study of shared clonotypes between healthy human individuals. Sequencing used immunoSEQ multiplex PCR; TCRdb keeps in-frame clones, though not all of them. The sample comprises more than 2 million clones, 85% to 95% of which are singletons, and 0.13% rests with the top ten. Sequencing used naive CD4+ T cells sorted from blood. As to subset: CD45RA+ positively selected. Receptors were obtained from a man aged 18 to 30 in good health.

The chain couples TRBV18 to TRBJ2-2; D gene uncertain. The V end was cut by 5 bases, the J end by 0 bases, with 1 base between. The length of the CDR3 is 12 residues. Germline lookup yields CDR1 KGHSH and CDR2 LQKENI. The CDR3 protein is CASSSNTGELFF. In nucleotides, the CDR3 is TGTGCCAGCTCATCGAACACCGGGGAGCTGTTTTTT.

In regard to this clone: This may be a read error: a much more frequent sequence differs by one nucleotide. This chain uses TRBV2 with TRBJ1-5; possibly TRBD1 for D (6 bases). CDR3 size: 15 residues. Germline CDR1 and CDR2: SNHLY and FYNNEI. In nucleotides, the CDR3 is TGTGCCAGCAGAGAAGGACAGAATAGCAATCAGCCCCAGCATTTT. This sequence encodes CASREGQNSNQPQHF.

V and J are TRBV7-9 and TRBJ1-4; D unclear. V gave up 4 bases and J gave up 5 bases, with 11 bases separating them. This CDR3 is built from 14 residues. Germline V gene data show CDR1 as SEHNR and CDR2 as FQNEAQ (reference sequence). The CDR3 region has the DNA TGTGCCAGCAGCTCCACAGCCCACAATGAAAAACTGTTTTTT. Protein product: CASSSTAHNEKLFF.

The CDR3 region has the DNA TGTGCCAGCTCACCAGACAATCAGCCCCAGCATTTT. Translation: CASSPDNQPQHF. This chain uses TRBV18 with TRBJ1-5; the D is unclear. The germline V and J ends were trimmed by 2 bases and 3 bases, with 2 bases remaining between them. This CDR3 contains 12 residues. In germline, CDR1 is KGHSH, CDR2 LQKENI.

Note on this clone: Other DNA sequences in this sample translate to the same CDR3. CDR3 nucleotides: TGTGCCAGCAGCCGTACGGACTCTGGAAACACCATATATTTT. The encoded protein is CASSRTDSGNTIYF. V gene TRBV11-2 combines with J gene TRBJ1-3; D gene uncertain. Trimming shortened V by 5 bases and J by 0 bases, and 8 bases separated the two germline ends. The CDR3 consists of 14 residues. Germline V CDR1 and CDR2: SGHAT, FQNNGV.

About this clone itself: Distinct nucleotide sequences in the sample also encode this CDR3. The rearrangement joins TRBV10-3 to TRBJ2-5; 11 positions match TRBD2. V was pared by 1 base and J by 5 bases, with 0 bases of the junction left unmatched. The germline CDR1 and CDR2 sequences are ENHRY and SYGVKD. CDR3 length: 14 residues. CDR3 loop: CAISELAGGETQYF. CDR3 nucleotides: TGTGCCATCAGTGAGTTAGCGGGAGGGGAGACCCAGTACTTC.

The chain couples TRBV18 to TRBJ2-3, with a weak D call TRBD2 (5 bases). Trimming left V 8 bases short and J 3 bases short, with 18 bases between. Germline values: CDR1 KGHSH, CDR2 LQKENI. The length of the CDR3 is 15 residues. CDR3 amino acids: CASPFNYRRTDTQYF. The CDR3 DNA reads as TGTGCCAGCCCTTTCAACTATAGGAGGACAGATACGCAGTATTTT.

CDR3 nucleotides: TGTGCCAGCCGCCTCTTACAGGTCGGTACTGAAGCTTTCTTT. Protein: CASRLLQVGTEAFF. The rearrangement links TRBV5-5 to TRBJ1-1, with TRBD1 as a possible D gene (5 bases). This CDR3 has 14 residues. V was shortened by 7 bases and J by 5 bases, with 18 bases between the two germline ends. Germline CDR1 and CDR2: SGHKS and YYEKEE (reference sequence).

This chain connects TRBV5-1 to TRBJ1-5, with a weak D call TRBD1 (5 bases). CDR1 and CDR2 (germline): SGHRS, YFSETQ. V shed 4 bases and J shed 7 bases, with 12 bases lying between them. This CDR3 is 13 amino acids long. The CDR3 loop reads CASSPGLQQPQHF. For the CDR3, the DNA is TGCGCCAGCAGCCCAGGGCTCCAACAGCCCCAGCATTTT.

The rearrangement uses TRBV15 and TRBJ2-7; 7 bases are a match to TRBD1. Germline assignment: CDR1 LNHNV and CDR2 YYDKDF (reference sequence). V lost 1 base and J lost 2; bases outside the gene matches: 8. CDR3 length: 16 amino acids. CDR3 nucleotide sequence: TGTGCCACCAGCAGAGGGTTAATTGGGACAGCCTACGAGCAGTACTTC. Translated: CATSRGLIGTAYEQYF.

V is TRBV7-9 and J is TRBJ1-2; D remains ambiguous. The CDR3 length is 16 residues. V lost 2 bases to trimming and J lost 4 bases, with 17 bases between them. From germline, CDR1 is SEHNR and CDR2 FQNEAQ (reference sequence). CDR3 amino acids: CASSLTSGPGGYGYTF. As DNA, the CDR3 is TGTGCCAGCAGCTTAACCAGCGGGCCCGGAGGCTATGGCTACACCTTC.

The chain combines TRBV5-1 with TRBJ2-3, with unresolved D. V gave up 4 bases and J gave up 5 bases, with 11 bases separating them. In germline, CDR1 is SGHRS, CDR2 YFSETQ. This CDR3 has 13 residues. The CDR3 region has the DNA TGCGCCAGCAGCCTGCCAACCAGAGATACGCAGTATTTT. Protein product: CASSLPTRDTQYF.

The rearrangement links TRBV11-2 to TRBJ1-1; 8 bases align to TRBD1. Germline V gives CDR1 SGHAT, CDR2 FQNNGV. This CDR3 is built from 15 residues. Losses at the gene ends were 3 bases for V and 4 bases for J; bases not matched to a gene: 7. The CDR3 here is CASSFQGAQITEAFF. The CDR3 nucleotides read TGTGCCAGCAGCTTCCAGGGGGCACAGATCACTGAAGCTTTCTTT.

This clone was observed a single time. The chain uses TRBV6-5 and TRBJ2-5; D remains unclear. In germline, CDR1 is MNHEY, CDR2 SVGAGI. V was trimmed by 2 bases and J by 5 bases, leaving 9 bases between them. CDR3 length equals 13 residues. CDR3 nucleotides: TGTGCCAGCAGTTACGGTGGAGTGGAGACCCAGTACTTC. This translates into CASSYGGVETQYF.

The genes are TRBV5-1 and TRBJ1-2; 7 bases agree with TRBD1. Trimming took 0 bases from V and 5 from J; bases not matched to a gene: 10. CDR1 is SGHRS and CDR2 is YFSETQ in the germline V gene. The CDR3 consists of 16 residues. The CDR3 bases are TGCGCCAGCAGCTTGGAAGGACAGGCCCTAGGGTATGGCTACACCTTC. It codes for CASSLEGQALGYGYTF.

Comment on this clone: In the same sample, other DNA sequences code for this CDR3. This chain connects TRBV5-1 to TRBJ1-1; TRBD1 might be the D (5 bases). This CDR3 has 14 amino acids. CDR1 is SGHRS, CDR2 YFSETQ, per germline. V was cut by 4 bases and J by 1 base, with 11 bases left in between. The CDR3 is CASSPRQSNTEAFF. The CDR3 DNA is TGCGCCAGCAGCCCGCGACAGTCGAACACTGAAGCTTTCTTT.